These 23 T cell receptor beta chains were sequenced from one sample in a study of T cell responses to AZD1222 COVID-19 vaccine. Profiled with immunoSEQ multiplex PCR; TCRdb holds only in-frame clones, not every one. The table includes around 150,000 clones, about 87% detected once. The sequencing here drew on peripheral blood, taken on day 0 of AZD1222 vaccination. The receptors were sampled from an adult in good health.

The rearrangement joins TRBV6-5 to TRBJ2-1; no clear D gene. V was cut by 6 bases and J by 2 bases, with 8 bases left in between. The CDR3 sequence is 13 residues long. The V gene's germline CDR1 is MNHEY and CDR2 SVGAGI. CDR3 sequence (DNA): TGTGCCAGCAGACCACCACCCTACAATGAGCAGTTCTTC. This sequence encodes CASRPPPYNEQFF.

The CDR3 nucleotides read TGTGCCAGCAGATTCCCGGGTCCCAGAAGGACCGGGGAGCTGTTTTTT. Its protein product is CASRFPGPRRTGELFF. The rearrangement joins TRBV27 to TRBJ2-2; D remains ambiguous. The CDR3 covers 16 residues. The V gene's germline CDR1 is MNHEY and CDR2 SMNVEV (reference sequence). V lost 6 bases and J lost 5, with 19 bases in between.

The chain links TRBV30 to TRBJ2-2; 13 positions agree with TRBD2. The V segment lost 3 bases and the J segment 7 bases; nucleotides outside the gene matches: 2. CDR3 size: 14 residues. The germline gives CDR1 GTSNPN, CDR2 SVGIG (reference sequence). CDR3 sequence: CAWSRLAGGGELFF. The CDR3 DNA is TGTGCCTGGAGCCGACTAGCGGGAGGCGGGGAGCTGTTTTTT.

The chain links TRBV6-4 to TRBJ2-1, with D maybe TRBD2 (6 bases). V lost 4 bases, J lost 0 bases, and 13 bases lay in between. Germline V gene data show CDR1 as MRHNA and CDR2 as SNTAGT. The CDR3 is 16 residues long. DNA of the CDR3: TGTGCCAGCAGTGCCGCGGGGTTCAGCTCCTACAATGAGCAGTTCTTC. It codes for CASSAAGFSSYNEQFF.

The gene calls are TRBV9 and TRBJ1-5; D remains ambiguous. Germline CDR1 reads SGDLS; CDR2 reads YYNGEE. The CDR3 totals 14 residues. The V gene lost 1 base and the J gene lost 3 bases, with 8 bases spanning the gap. The CDR3 loop is CASSVSGNNQPQHF. CDR3 nucleotides: TGTGCCAGCAGCGTATCAGGAAACAATCAGCCCCAGCATTTT.

V and J are TRBV28 and TRBJ1-1; D unclear. The ends were cut back, 6 bases at V and 6 bases at J, with 17 bases in the middle. CDR1 and CDR2 (germline): MDHEN, SYDVKM. This CDR3 region has 14 residues. CDR3 nucleotides: TGTGCCAGCAGCCTCCCAACAGCTCGCTCTGAAGCTTTCTTT. This translates into CASSLPTARSEAFF.

The V gene is TRBV6-5, the J gene TRBJ1-2; TRBD1 matches 8 bases. Germline CDR1 MNHEY, CDR2 SVGAGI. This CDR3 contains 13 residues. V dropped 7 bases and J dropped 7; count of bases not matched to a gene: 8. Here the CDR3 reads CASTGQGAGGYTF. The CDR3 DNA sequence: TGTGCCAGCACCGGGCAGGGGGCGGGTGGCTACACCTTC.

This clone was seen a single time. The chain carries TRBV19 and TRBJ1-1; possibly TRBD1 for D (6 bases). Germline V lookup: CDR1 LNHDA, CDR2 SQIVND (reference sequence). This CDR3 comprises 13 residues. Trimming left V 4 bases short and J 1 base short, with 7 bases between. The CDR3 region is CASSRGQNTEAFF. The DNA for the CDR3 is TGTGCCAGTAGTAGGGGGCAGAACACTGAAGCTTTCTTT.

The rearrangement uses TRBV2 and TRBJ2-1, with D possibly being TRBD1 or TRBD2 (5 bases each). V lost 6 bases and J 9 bases, leaving 21 bases between the germline ends. Per the germline V gene, CDR1 is SNHLY and CDR2 is FYNNEI. The CDR3 contains 15 residues. CDR3 in DNA: TGTGCCAGCAGAGGTCCAGGGCTAGCCAGAGGTGAGCAGTTCTTC. Protein sequence: CASRGPGLARGEQFF. The full variable domain, with the rest looked up from reference TRBV2 and TRBJ2-1, is EPEVTQTPSHQVTQMGQEVILRCVPISNHLYFYWYRQILGQKVEFLVSFYNNEISEKSEIFDDQFSVERPDGSNFTLKIRSTKLEDSAMYFCASRGPGLARGEQFFGPGTRLTVL.

The chain employs TRBV7-4 and TRBJ1-2, with D unresolved. The V end was cut by 10 bases, the J end by 2 bases, with 14 bases between. The germline gives CDR1 SGHVT, CDR2 SQSDAQ. The CDR3 is 13 amino acids. CDR3 sequence: CATHTRGNYGYTF. DNA of the CDR3: TGTGCCACCCACACTCGGGGAAACTATGGCTACACCTTC.

This sequence joins TRBV12-5 and TRBJ2-5; 8 bases fit TRBD1. CDR1 is LGHNT, CDR2 FRNRAP, per germline. Trimming at V came to 1 base and at J to 4 bases, leaving 5 bases not matched to a gene. The CDR3 has 15 residues. DNA of the CDR3: TGTGCTAGTGGTTTGGGACAGGGGCCGAGAGAGACCCAGTACTTC. It encodes CASGLGQGPRETQYF. Variable domain in full (rest from reference TRBV12-5 and TRBJ2-5): DARVTQTPRHKVTEMGQEVTMRCQPILGHNTVFWYRQTMMQGLELLAYFRNRAPLDDSGMPKDRFSAEMPDATLATLKIQPSEPRDSAVYFCASGLGQGPRETQYFGPGTRLLVL.

The V gene is TRBV7-8, the J gene TRBJ2-5, with a tentative D call TRBD2 (7 bases). Germline V lookup: CDR1 SGHVS, CDR2 FQNEAQ. The CDR3 is 14 residues long. Trimming left V 8 bases short and J 4 bases short, with 17 bases between. CDR3 sequence reads: CASLLSGGRETQYF. In DNA form, the CDR3 reads TGTGCCAGCCTTCTATCGGGGGGCAGAGAGACCCAGTACTTC.

V and J are TRBV21-1 and TRBJ1-5; the table assigns TRBD1, which was not confirmed against the DNA. TRBV21-1 is flagged as a pseudogene. There are 15 residues in the CDR3. The CDR3 nucleotides are TGTGCCAGCAGTCCCTCTTTGGCCACCCATCAGCCCCAGCATTTT. This codes for CASSPSLATHQPQHF.

V gene TRBV2 combines with J gene TRBJ1-3; a possible D gene is TRBD1 (5 bases). The germline CDR1 and CDR2 sequences are SNHLY and FYNNEI. The CDR3 consists of 14 residues. Trimming took 6 bases from V and 2 from J, leaving 11 bases between them. CDR3 residues: CASRRQGAGNTIYF. The CDR3 DNA is TGTGCCAGCAGGCGTCAGGGTGCTGGAAACACCATATATTTT. The whole variable domain, filled in from reference TRBV2 and TRBJ1-3, reads EPEVTQTPSHQVTQMGQEVILRCVPISNHLYFYWYRQILGQKVEFLVSFYNNEISEKSEIFDDQFSVERPDGSNFTLKIRSTKLEDSAMYFCASRRQGAGNTIYFGEGSWLTVV.

The chain employs TRBV6-5 and TRBJ1-4; D might be TRBD1 (5 bases). Germline V gene data show CDR1 as MNHEY and CDR2 as SVGAGI. The ends were cut back, 6 bases at V and 5 bases at J, with 13 bases in the middle. The CDR3 has 14 residues. CDR3: CASRAGWRNEKLFF. Here the CDR3 DNA reads TGTGCCAGCAGGGCAGGGTGGCGGAATGAAAAACTGTTTTTT.

The CDR3 bases are TGTGCCAGCAGCTTAGTTCAGGACACTGAAGCTTTCTTT. It yields the protein CASSLVQDTEAFF. The genes are TRBV11-3 and TRBJ1-1; D remains ambiguous. The germline CDR1 and CDR2 sequences are SGHNT and YENEEA. V lost 1 base and J lost 3, with 6 bases in between. CDR3 length: 13 residues.

This clone appeared a few times. This chain connects TRBV7-2 to TRBJ1-5; no definite D call. This CDR3 comprises 14 residues. Trimming pared 4 bases from V and 3 bases from J, leaving 10 bases between. The germline V gene has CDR1 SGHTA and CDR2 FQGNSA. CDR3 sequence: CASSYGNINQPQHF. The CDR3, as DNA: TGTGCCAGCAGCTATGGAAACATCAATCAGCCCCAGCATTTT.

The V and J genes are TRBV6-2 or TRBV6-3 and TRBJ2-7; TRBD1 aligns across 7 bases. In germline, CDR1 is MNHEY, CDR2 SVGEGT. The CDR3 sequence is 17 residues long. V lost 1 base and J lost 3; bases outside the gene matches: 12. The chain's CDR3 is CASSYWTEDRRNYEQYF. The CDR3 bases are TGTGCCAGCAGTTACTGGACTGAGGACAGGCGCAACTACGAGCAGTACTTC.

The J gene is TRBJ1-5, the V gene TRBV19; 7 positions agree with TRBD1. Germline CDR1 LNHDA, CDR2 SQIVND (reference sequence). V was pared by 9 bases and J by 2 bases, with 4 bases of the junction left unmatched. This CDR3 has 13 residues. The CDR3 sequence: CASKDRGNQPQHF. The CDR3 nucleotides read TGTGCCAGCAAAGACAGGGGCAATCAGCCCCAGCATTTT.

The gene calls are TRBV10-3 and TRBJ1-3; D is undetermined. Trimming cost V 6 bases and J 4 bases, with 7 bases left between them. The germline V gene has CDR1 ENHRY and CDR2 SYGVKD. There are 12 residues in the CDR3. The CDR3 DNA follows: TGTGCCATCAGAGACCAAGGAAACACCATATATTTT. This translates into CAIRDQGNTIYF.

The table lists this clone with a few counts. This chain uses TRBV9 with TRBJ1-6; D perhaps matches TRBD1 (6 bases). This CDR3 comprises 14 residues. In germline, CDR1 is SGDLS, CDR2 YYNGEE. V was pared by 2 bases and J by 4 bases, with 7 bases between. The CDR3 region is CASSVGTYNSPLHF. The CDR3 DNA reads TGTGCCAGCAGCGTCGGGACATATAATTCACCCCTCCACTTT.

In this sample, this clone turned up once. This chain links TRBV19 with TRBJ1-2; TRBD1 agrees at 8 bases. CDR3 length equals 15 residues. Trimming cost V 5 bases and J 8 bases; bases outside gene matches: 13. Germline loops: CDR1 LNHDA, CDR2 SQIVND (reference sequence). The CDR3 here is CASSPGTGAGKGYTF. In DNA form, the CDR3 reads TGTGCCAGTAGTCCTGGGACAGGCGCCGGCAAGGGCTACACCTTC.

This chain uses TRBV28 with TRBJ2-3; 12 bases match TRBD2. CDR3 length: 20 residues. Trimming at V came to 6 bases and at J to 0 bases, leaving 16 bases not matched to a gene. Germline loops: CDR1 MDHEN, CDR2 SYDVKM. CDR3 loop: CASSRYSLLGLAGSTDTQYF. CDR3 nucleotide sequence: TGTGCCAGCAGCCGATATAGCCTGTTGGGACTAGCGGGTAGCACAGATACGCAGTATTTT.